A selection of T cell receptor beta chains follows, all from one sample in a study of tumor-infiltrating lymphocytes in localized non-small cell lung cancer. Measured with immunoSEQ multiplex PCR; TCRdb has only the in-frame clones, and not every one. The table lists 9,500 to 15,000 clones, 80% of them singletons, with approximately 12% in the top ten. The sample comprised lung tumor tissue. The receptors derive from a human donor with non-small cell lung cancer. Both conserved end residues are part of each CDR3. The D gene is left open where the match is weak. Clone size, where shown, is once, few, many, or a class for clones that have expanded.

j_call,clone_size,d_call,v_call,cdr3_nt,cdr3_aa
TRBJ2-3,once,TRBD2,TRBV7-9,TGTGCCAGCAGCTCCCCACTAGCGGGGGACAATACGCAGTATTTT,CASSSPLAGDNTQYF
TRBJ2-3,once,TRBD2,TRBV28,TGTGCCAGCAGCCTCGGACCAATCAGGGACTACCGGAGCACAGATACGCAGTATTTT,CASSLGPIRDYRSTDTQYF
TRBJ1-3,-,-,TRBV10-3,TGTGCCATCAGTGACTCTGGAGGACACGGCGGCACCATATATTTT,CAISDSGGHGGTIYF
TRBJ2-7,-,-,TRBV6-5,TGTGCCAGCAGTTACCCGGCCACGGACGAGCAGTACTTC,CASSYPATDEQYF
TRBJ2-3,few,-,TRBV19,TGTGCCAGTAGGCCCCGCGGTGCCGTTAGCACAGATACGCAGTATTTT,CASRPRGAVSTDTQYF
TRBJ1-2,-,-,TRBV7-9,TGTGCCAGCAGCTTAGAATTGCTGTATGAAGGCTACACCTTC,CASSLELLYEGYTF
TRBJ1-4,-,-,TRBV12-2,TGTGCAAGTCGCTTAGGGCCAGGGGGCCGGAACGAAAAACTGTTTTTT,CASRLGPGGRNEKLFF
TRBJ2-1,-,TRBD2,TRBV7-8,TGTGCCAGCAGCTTTGATGGTACTTTATCGGGACTAGCGGGGGGGGAGTTCTTC,CASSFDGTLSGLAGGEFF
TRBJ1-5,few,TRBD1,TRBV7-2,TGTGCCAGCAGCCAGGGACAGGGGAACGGCAATCAGCCCCAGCATTTT,CASSQGQGNGNQPQHF
TRBJ1-3,-,-,TRBV19,TGTGCCAGTAGTATAGAGCCAAGGGCTGGAAACACCATATATTTT,CASSIEPRAGNTIYF
TRBJ2-7,-,TRBD2,TRBV4-2,TGTGCCAGCAGCCAAGATAACGGGGGGGCCTACGAGCAGTACTTC,CASSQDNGGAYEQYF
TRBJ2-2,-,TRBD1,TRBV7-6,TGTGCCAGCAGCATGGGACAGGGTCATATCACCGGGGAGCTGTTTTTT,CASSMGQGHITGELFF
TRBJ1-1,-,-,TRBV19,TGTGCCAGTAGTACCCCGGGACAACTTTCTTACACTGAAGCTTTCTTT,CASSTPGQLSYTEAFF
TRBJ1-5,-,-,TRBV19,TGTGCCAGTAGGCTTGTGGGAGACAATCAGCCCCAGCATTTT,CASRLVGDNQPQHF
TRBJ1-1,-,TRBD1,TRBV7-9,TGTGCCAGCAGCCACAAACAGGGGCGAGATGAAGCTTTCTTT,CASSHKQGRDEAFF
TRBJ2-1,-,-,TRBV29-1,TGCAGCGTTACCTCCAATGAGCAGTTCTTC,CSVTSNEQFF
TRBJ2-7,-,-,TRBV7-6,TGTGCCAGCAGCTTGGGCAGTGCTGCCGAGCAGTACTTC,CASSLGSAAEQYF
TRBJ2-3,-,TRBD1,TRBV14,TGTGCCAGCAGAGACAGGGGGACAGATACGCAGTATTTT,CASRDRGTDTQYF
TRBJ2-1,-,-,TRBV27,TGTGCCAGCAGTTTAAGGGATTACAATGAGCAGTTCTTC,CASSLRDYNEQFF
TRBJ2-5,few,-,TRBV18,TGTGCCAGCTCCCTCGGACGTCAAGAGACCCAGTACTTC,CASSLGRQETQYF
TRBJ1-2,-,-,TRBV2,TGTGCCAGCAGTGAACGGCAGCCCAACAGCTATGGCTACACCTTC,CASSERQPNSYGYTF
TRBJ2-7,once,-,TRBV18,TGTGCCAGCTCACTGGACGCCTACGAGCAGTACTTC,CASSLDAYEQYF
TRBJ1-3,-,-,TRBV9,TGTGCCAGCAGCAAGCGGGGGGCCTTAACCTCTGGAAACACCATATATTTT,CASSKRGALTSGNTIYF
TRBJ1-1,-,-,TRBV4-2,TGTGCCAGCAGCCAGTTGGGAGGCGGGTCGGTGAACACTGAAGCTTTCTTT,CASSQLGGGSVNTEAFF
TRBJ1-3,once,-,TRBV7-9,TGTGCCAGCAGCTTAGCGTCGGGATACTCTGGAAACACCATATATTTT,CASSLASGYSGNTIYF
TRBJ2-1,-,TRBD2,TRBV10-1,TGCGCCAGCAGCTCCTTAGCGGGGGTCTCCTACAATGAGCAGTTCTTC,CASSSLAGVSYNEQFF
TRBJ2-2,once,-,TRBV6-4,TGTGCCACCCAAGGGGAGACCACCGGGGAGATGTTTTTT,CATQGETTGEMFF
TRBJ2-5,-,-,TRBV7-9,TGTGCCAGCAGCTTAGCGCGGGCGGCGTACCAAGAGACCCAGTACTTC,CASSLARAAYQETQYF
TRBJ1-6,-,-,TRBV6-5,TGTGCCAGCAGTCAGGGGCTTGCACCCCTCCACTTT,CASSQGLAPLHF
TRBJ2-1,-,TRBD2,TRBV18,TGTGCCAGCTCCCGTACTGGCGGGGGGGCGGTTGAGCAGTTCTTC,CASSRTGGGAVEQFF
TRBJ1-2,-,TRBD1,TRBV5-1,TGCGCCAGCAGCGGCCGGGACAGGGGGGAACACTATGGCTACACCTTC,CASSGRDRGEHYGYTF
TRBJ1-2,-,TRBD1,TRBV18,TGTGCCAGCTCACCTTGGGACAGGGTCCAAGCTGTCTATCATGGCTACACCTTC,CASSPWDRVQAVYHGYTF
TRBJ2-7,-,TRBD2,TRBV5-1,TGCGCCAGCAGCGGGCGGGGGGTGCAAACCTACGAGCAGTACTTC,CASSGRGVQTYEQYF
TRBJ1-2,-,-,TRBV6-5,TGTGCCAGCAGTCCTACCTTCGTGGAGCTTCTGGGCTACACCTTC,CASSPTFVELLGYTF
TRBJ1-1,few,-,TRBV18,TGTGCCAGCTCCCGGGGGGTACTACCGAACACTGAAGCTTTCTTT,CASSRGVLPNTEAFF
TRBJ1-5,-,-,TRBV4-1,TGCGCCAGCAGCCCCCCGGAGGGCCCCCAGCATTTT,CASSPPEGPQHF
TRBJ2-2,few,-,TRBV9,TGTGCCAGCAGCGTAAGCCCGAGACTAACCACCGGGGAGCTGTTTTTT,CASSVSPRLTTGELFF
TRBJ1-1,-,-,TRBV19,TGTGCCAGTACCACCACAGGTCCGAACACTGAAGCTTTCTTT,CASTTTGPNTEAFF